Listed below are T cell receptor beta chains from one sample, sequenced in a study of T cells in Graves' hyperthyroidism and ophthalmopathy. MiXCR, run by TCRdb on the multiplex PCR reads, gives a single entry per CDR3 protein. Of 450,000 to 600,000 distinct CDR3 sequences in the sample, just under 20% are singletons; the top ten hold 45% to 50%. Specimen: blood. The receptors stem from a man aged 35 to 55 with Graves' ophthalmopathy. CDR3s include the opening cysteine and the closing phenylalanine or tryptophan. Fields, in order: CDR3 protein, CDR3 DNA, J gene, V gene, D gene, clone size. A D gene is named only where the DNA matches it firmly. A clone size is listed for some rows: how often the clone was seen (once, few, many), or a class if it is expanded.

CSVDPGDNTGELFF	TGCAGCGTTGATCCGGGGGACAACACCGGGGAGCTGTTTTTT	TRBJ2-2	TRBV29-1	-	-
CATSRPGQLLSYEQYF	TGTGCCACCAGCAGACCGGGACAGCTCCTCTCCTACGAGCAGTACTTC	TRBJ2-7	TRBV15	TRBD1	few
CASSGQAPYGYTF	TGTGCCAGCAGCGGACAGGCCCCCTATGGCTACACCTTC	TRBJ1-2	TRBV6-1	TRBD1	-
CSANRISNTEAFF	TGCAGTGCTAACAGGATTTCGAACACTGAAGCTTTCTTT	TRBJ1-1	TRBV20-1	-	many
CASSNSYYEQYF	TGTGCCAGCAGTAACAGTTACTACGAGCAGTACTTC	TRBJ2-7	TRBV12-3/TRBV12-4	-	many
CASRDRVGRAYNEQFF	TGTGCCAGCAGGGACCGAGTTGGGAGGGCCTACAATGAGCAGTTCTTC	TRBJ2-1	TRBV2	TRBD2	-
CASPGGVETQYF	TGTGCCAGCCCAGGAGGGGTAGAGACCCAGTACTTC	TRBJ2-5	TRBV28	-	few
CASSPRGLNDYEQYF	TGTGCCAGCAGCCCCCGGGGTCTAAACGACTACGAGCAGTACTTC	TRBJ2-7	TRBV6-1	-	many
CASRTGRQPQHF	TGTGCCAGTAGGACAGGGCGACAGCCCCAGCATTTT	TRBJ1-5	TRBV19	TRBD1	-
CASSFGGISNQPQHF	TGTGCCAGCAGCTTCGGGGGCATTAGCAATCAGCCCCAGCATTTT	TRBJ1-5	TRBV13	-	many
CASSVTAYTEAFF	TGTGCCAGCAGCGTTACAGCTTACACTGAAGCTTTCTTT	TRBJ1-1	TRBV7-3	-	many
CASSRTEKETQYF	TGTGCCAGCAGCCGAACAGAAAAAGAGACCCAGTACTTC	TRBJ2-5	TRBV5-4	-	few
CATSDQPSGEQFF	TGTGCCACCAGTGATCAACCTTCGGGCGAGCAGTTCTTC	TRBJ2-1	TRBV24-1	-	-
CSANRGGYNQPQHF	TGCAGTGCTAACAGGGGTGGGTACAATCAGCCCCAGCATTTT	TRBJ1-5	TRBV20-1	TRBD1	-
CASSPRTASGRSYNEQFF	TGTGCCAGCAGCCCACGGACAGCTAGCGGGAGATCCTACAATGAGCAGTTCTTC	TRBJ2-1	TRBV7-9	TRBD2	-
CASSPEGQNQETQYF	TGCGCCAGCAGCCCTGAGGGGCAGAACCAAGAGACCCAGTACTTC	TRBJ2-5	TRBV4-3	-	-
CASSAGLGTDTQYF	TGTGCCAGCAGTGCAGGGTTAGGCACAGATACGCAGTATTTT	TRBJ2-3	TRBV2	-	many
CASSPRTSGSLWGAYNEQFF	TGCGCCAGCAGCCCTAGGACTAGCGGGAGTTTGTGGGGAGCTTACAATGAGCAGTTCTTC	TRBJ2-1	TRBV5-1	TRBD2	few
CASSQEITPGHEQCF	TGTGCCAGCAGCCAAGAGATTACTCCCGGTCACGAGCAGTGCTTC	TRBJ2-7	TRBV3-1	-	-
CASSIVGTGELFF	TGTGCCAGTAGTATAGTGGGCACCGGGGAGCTGTTTTTT	TRBJ2-2	TRBV19	-	once
CASSLETVSHEQYF	TGTGCCAGCAGTCTTGAGACAGTCAGCCACGAGCAGTACTTC	TRBJ2-7	TRBV28	-	many
CASSPSGRNQPQHF	TGTGCCAGCAGTCCCTCAGGGAGGAATCAGCCCCAGCATTTT	TRBJ1-5	TRBV12-3/TRBV12-4	-	few
CASSQDRGLSYEQYF	TGCGCCAGCAGCCAAGACAGGGGTTTGTCCTACGAGCAGTACTTC	TRBJ2-7	TRBV4-3	-	many
CASSEALQGAGELFF	TGTGCCAGCAGTGAAGCGCTTCAGGGGGCCGGGGAGCTGTTTTTT	TRBJ2-2	TRBV6-1	TRBD1	-
CASVGRGPLDTQYF	TGTGCCAGCGTGGGCAGGGGGCCTTTGGATACGCAGTATTTT	TRBJ2-3	TRBV11-2	TRBD1	-
CAIKRGTAAFEQYF	TGTGCCATTAAAAGGGGGACAGCGGCCTTCGAGCAGTACTTC	TRBJ2-7	TRBV6-1	TRBD1	-
CASSFISGEGGYTF	TGTGCCAGCAGTTTCATTTCAGGGGAGGGTGGCTACACCTTC	TRBJ1-2	TRBV2	-	many
CASSAGDRTPYGYTF	TGTGCCAGCAGTGCCGGGGACAGGACCCCCTATGGCTACACCTTC	TRBJ1-2	TRBV28	TRBD1	-
CASSLAEVKTQYF	TGTGCTAGCAGCTTAGCTGAGGTCAAGACCCAGTACTTC	TRBJ2-5	TRBV7-7	-	-
CASSYSGSKDTQYF	TGTGCCAGCAGTTATAGCGGGAGTAAGGATACGCAGTATTTT	TRBJ2-3	TRBV2	TRBD2	many
CASTDSPANEQFF	TGTGCCAGCACGGACTCTCCAGCTAATGAGCAGTTCTTC	TRBJ2-1	TRBV7-9	-	-
CSAPGLAGASSSYNEQFF	TGCAGTGCCCCGGGACTAGCGGGGGCATCCAGCTCCTACAATGAGCAGTTCTTC	TRBJ2-1	TRBV20-1	TRBD2	many
CASSSSATGELFF	TGTGCCAGCAGCTCTTCCGCCACCGGGGAGCTGTTTTTT	TRBJ2-2	TRBV7-6	-	many
CASSLRTEHGEAFF	TGTGCCAGCAGCCTGCGGACGGAACACGGTGAAGCTTTCTTT	TRBJ1-1	TRBV11-2	-	-
CAWSVLDRNNSPLHF	TGTGCCTGGAGTGTACTGGACAGAAACAATTCACCCCTCCACTTT	TRBJ1-6	TRBV30	-	-
CASSADRGETQYF	TGTGCCAGCAGCGCCGACAGGGGGGAGACCCAGTACTTC	TRBJ2-5	TRBV5-4	TRBD1	few
CASSAPCEGCEQYF	TGTGCCAGCAGCGCCCCTTGCGAGGGATGCGAGCAGTACTTC	TRBJ2-7	TRBV9	-	-
CASSQVPWGSYNEQFF	TGCGCCAGCAGCCAAGTTCCTTGGGGCTCCTACAATGAGCAGTTCTTC	TRBJ2-1	TRBV4-3	-	-